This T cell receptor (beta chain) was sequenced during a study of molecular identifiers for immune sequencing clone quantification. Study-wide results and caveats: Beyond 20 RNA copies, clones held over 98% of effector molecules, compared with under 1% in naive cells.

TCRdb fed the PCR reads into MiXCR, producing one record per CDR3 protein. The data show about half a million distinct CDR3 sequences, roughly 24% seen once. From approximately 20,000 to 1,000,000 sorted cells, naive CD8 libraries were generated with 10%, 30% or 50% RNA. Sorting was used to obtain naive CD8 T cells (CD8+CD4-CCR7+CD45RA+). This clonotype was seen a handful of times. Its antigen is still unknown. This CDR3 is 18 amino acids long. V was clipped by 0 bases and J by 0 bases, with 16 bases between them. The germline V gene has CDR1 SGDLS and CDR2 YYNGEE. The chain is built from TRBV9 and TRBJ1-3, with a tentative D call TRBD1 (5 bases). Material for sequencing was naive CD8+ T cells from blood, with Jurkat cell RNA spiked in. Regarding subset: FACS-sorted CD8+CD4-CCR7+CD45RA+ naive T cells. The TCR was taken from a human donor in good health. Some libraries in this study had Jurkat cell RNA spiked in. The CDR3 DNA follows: TGTGCCAGCAGCGTAGAGCGAGGCAGGGAGCTCTCTGGAAACACCATATATTTT. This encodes CASSVERGRELSGNTIYF. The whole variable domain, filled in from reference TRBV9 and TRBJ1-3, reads DSGVTQTPKHLITATGQRVTLRCSPRSGDLSVYWYQQSLDQGLQFLIQYYNGEERAKGNILERFSAQQFPDLHSELNLSSLELGDSALYFCASSVERGRELSGNTIYFGEGSWLTVV.